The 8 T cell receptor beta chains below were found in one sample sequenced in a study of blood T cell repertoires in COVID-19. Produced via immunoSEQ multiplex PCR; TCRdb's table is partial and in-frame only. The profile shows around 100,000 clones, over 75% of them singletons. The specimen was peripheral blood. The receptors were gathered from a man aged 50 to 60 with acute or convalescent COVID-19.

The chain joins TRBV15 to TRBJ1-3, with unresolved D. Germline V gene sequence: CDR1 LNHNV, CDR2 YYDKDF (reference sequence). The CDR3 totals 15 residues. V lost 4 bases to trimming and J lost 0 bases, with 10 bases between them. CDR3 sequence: CATSIEHLSGNTIYF. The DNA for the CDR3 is TGTGCCACCAGCATTGAGCACCTCTCTGGAAACACCATATATTTT.

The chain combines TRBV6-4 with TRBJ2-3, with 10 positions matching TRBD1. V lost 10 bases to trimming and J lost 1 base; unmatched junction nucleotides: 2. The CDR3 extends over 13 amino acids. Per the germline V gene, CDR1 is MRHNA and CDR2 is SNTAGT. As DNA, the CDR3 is TGTGCCACCGGGACAGGGGGCACAGATACGCAGTATTTT. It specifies CATGTGGTDTQYF.

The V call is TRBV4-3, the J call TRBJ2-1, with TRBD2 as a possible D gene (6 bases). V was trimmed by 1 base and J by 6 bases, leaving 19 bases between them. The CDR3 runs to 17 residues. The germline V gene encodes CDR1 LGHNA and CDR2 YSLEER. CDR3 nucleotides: TGCGCCAGCAGCCAAGGGTGGCGCGGGAACGGCGGCAATGAGCAGTTCTTC. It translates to CASSQGWRGNGGNEQFF.

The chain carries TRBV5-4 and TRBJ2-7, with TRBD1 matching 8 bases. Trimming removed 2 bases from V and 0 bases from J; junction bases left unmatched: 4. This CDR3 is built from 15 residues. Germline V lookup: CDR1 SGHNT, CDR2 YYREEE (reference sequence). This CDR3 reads CASSFGQGDSYEQYF. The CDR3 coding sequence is TGTGCCAGCAGCTTCGGACAGGGCGACTCCTACGAGCAGTACTTC.

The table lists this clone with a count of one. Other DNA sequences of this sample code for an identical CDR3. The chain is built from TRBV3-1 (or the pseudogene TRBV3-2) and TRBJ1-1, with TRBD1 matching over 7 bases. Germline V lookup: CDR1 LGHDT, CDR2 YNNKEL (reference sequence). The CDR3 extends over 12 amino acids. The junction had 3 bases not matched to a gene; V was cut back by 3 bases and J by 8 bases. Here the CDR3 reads CASSHRQGEAFF. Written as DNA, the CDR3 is TGTGCCAGCAGCCACCGACAGGGCGAAGCTTTCTTT.

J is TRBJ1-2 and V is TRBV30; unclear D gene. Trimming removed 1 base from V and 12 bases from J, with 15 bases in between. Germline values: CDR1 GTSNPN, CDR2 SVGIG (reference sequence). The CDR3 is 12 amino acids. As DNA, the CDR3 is TGTGCCTGGAGTGATGTACGGGATCCGGACACCTTC. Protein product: CAWSDVRDPDTF.

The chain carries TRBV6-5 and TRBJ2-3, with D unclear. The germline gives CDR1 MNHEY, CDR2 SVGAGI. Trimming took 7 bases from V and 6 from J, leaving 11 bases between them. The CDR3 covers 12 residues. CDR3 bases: TGTGCCAGCACCTCAGCAGGTGATACGCAGTATTTT. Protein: CASTSAGDTQYF.

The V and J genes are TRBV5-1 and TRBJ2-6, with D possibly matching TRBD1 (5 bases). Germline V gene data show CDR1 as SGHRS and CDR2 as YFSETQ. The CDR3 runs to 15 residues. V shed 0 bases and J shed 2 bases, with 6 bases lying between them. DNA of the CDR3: TGCGCCAGCAGCTTGGAAGGGGCTGGGGCCAACGTCCTGACTTTC. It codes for CASSLEGAGANVLTF.